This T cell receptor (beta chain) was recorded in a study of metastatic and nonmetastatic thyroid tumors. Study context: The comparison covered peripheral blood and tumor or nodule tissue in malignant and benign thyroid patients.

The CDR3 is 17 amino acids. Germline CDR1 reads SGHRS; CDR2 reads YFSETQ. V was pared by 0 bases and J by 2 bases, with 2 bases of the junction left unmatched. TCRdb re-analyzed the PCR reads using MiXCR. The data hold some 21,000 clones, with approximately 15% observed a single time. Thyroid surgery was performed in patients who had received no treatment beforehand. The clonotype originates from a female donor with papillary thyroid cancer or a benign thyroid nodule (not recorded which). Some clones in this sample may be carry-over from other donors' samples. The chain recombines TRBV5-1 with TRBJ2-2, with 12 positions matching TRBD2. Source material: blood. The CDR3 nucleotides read TGCGCCAGCAGCTTGGGGGGACTAGCGGGCAACACCGGGGAGCTGTTTTTT. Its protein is CASSLGGLAGNTGELFF.